This TCR beta chain was obtained from a study of metastatic and nonmetastatic thyroid tumors. The V gene's germline CDR1 is MNHNS and CDR2 SASEGT. Trimming shortened V by 2 bases and J by 3 bases, and 8 bases separated the two germline ends. The CDR3 is 13 residues long. TCRdb ran MiXCR on the PCR reads. The table includes more than 20,000 clones, around 21% detected once. Study-wide results and limits: As reported, TCR beta diversity in blood and tumor was significantly higher in malignant thyroid tumors than in benign nodules.

On this clone: Its antigen is unknown.

Patients were all untreated before their thyroid surgery. The receptor was derived from a female donor with papillary thyroid cancer or a benign thyroid nodule (not recorded which). Some clones in this sample may be carry-over from other donors' samples. Sequenced sample: blood. The chain links TRBV6-1 to TRBJ2-7; D is unclear. The CDR3 protein is CASSEWVNYEQYV. CDR3 DNA sequence: TGTGCCAGCAGTGAATGGGTCAACTACGAGCAGTACGTC.